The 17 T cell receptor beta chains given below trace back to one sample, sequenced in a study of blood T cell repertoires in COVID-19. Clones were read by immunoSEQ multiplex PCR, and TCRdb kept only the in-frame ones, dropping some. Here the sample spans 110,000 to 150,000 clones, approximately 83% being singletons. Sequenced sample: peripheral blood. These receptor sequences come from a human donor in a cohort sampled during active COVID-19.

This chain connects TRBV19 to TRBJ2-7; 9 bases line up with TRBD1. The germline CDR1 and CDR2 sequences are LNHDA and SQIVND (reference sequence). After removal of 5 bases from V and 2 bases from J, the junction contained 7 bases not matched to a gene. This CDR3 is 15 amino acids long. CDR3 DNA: TGTGCCAGTAGTGGGCCGGGACAGGGTCCCTACGAGCAGTACTTC. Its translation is CASSGPGQGPYEQYF.

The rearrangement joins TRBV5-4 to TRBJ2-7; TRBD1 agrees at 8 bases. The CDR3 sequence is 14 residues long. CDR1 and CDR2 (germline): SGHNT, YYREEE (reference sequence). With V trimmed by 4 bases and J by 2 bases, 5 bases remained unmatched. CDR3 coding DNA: TGTGCCAGCAGCCGGGGACAGGCGACCTACGAGCAGTACTTC. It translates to CASSRGQATYEQYF. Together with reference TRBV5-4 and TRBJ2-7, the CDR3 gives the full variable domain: ETGVTQSPTHLIKTRGQQVTLRCSSQSGHNTVSWYQQALGQGPQFIFQYYREEENGRGNFPPRFSGLQFPNYSSELNVNALELDDSALYLCASSRGQATYEQYFGPGTRLTVT.

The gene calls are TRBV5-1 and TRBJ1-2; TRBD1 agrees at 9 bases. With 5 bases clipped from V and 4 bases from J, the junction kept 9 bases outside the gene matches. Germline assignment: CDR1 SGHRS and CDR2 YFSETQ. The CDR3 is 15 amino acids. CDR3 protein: CASRETGGVFYGYTF. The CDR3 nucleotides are TGCGCCAGCAGAGAAACAGGGGGCGTCTTCTATGGCTACACCTTC.

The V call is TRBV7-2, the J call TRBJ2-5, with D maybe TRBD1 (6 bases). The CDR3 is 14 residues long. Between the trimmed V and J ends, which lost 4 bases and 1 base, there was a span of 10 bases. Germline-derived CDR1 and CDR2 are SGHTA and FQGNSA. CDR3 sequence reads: CASSSQGSQETQYF. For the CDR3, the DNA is TGTGCCAGCAGCTCGCAGGGGTCCCAAGAGACCCAGTACTTC.

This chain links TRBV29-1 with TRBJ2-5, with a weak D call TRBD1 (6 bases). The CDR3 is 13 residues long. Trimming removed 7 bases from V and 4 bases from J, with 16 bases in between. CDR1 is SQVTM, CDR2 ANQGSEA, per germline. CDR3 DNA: TGCAGCGCCGGTGACAGGCGGCTAGAGACCCAGTACTTC. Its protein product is CSAGDRRLETQYF.

The CDR3 region is CASSPRQGAVGELFF. The CDR3, as DNA: TGTGCCAGCAGCCCCCGACAGGGGGCCGTCGGGGAGCTGTTTTTT. This chain connects TRBV7-3 to TRBJ2-2; 10 positions match TRBD1. This CDR3 has 15 amino acids. Looked up from germline, CDR1 is SGHTA and CDR2 is FQGTGA. The V gene end was trimmed by 5 bases and the J gene end by 7 bases; junction bases not matched to a gene: 7.

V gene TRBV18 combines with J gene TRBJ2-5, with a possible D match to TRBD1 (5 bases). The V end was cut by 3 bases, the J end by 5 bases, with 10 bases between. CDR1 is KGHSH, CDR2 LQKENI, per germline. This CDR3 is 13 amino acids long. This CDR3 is CASSPSGSETQYF. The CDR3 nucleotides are TGTGCCAGCTCACCTTCAGGGTCGGAGACCCAGTACTTC.

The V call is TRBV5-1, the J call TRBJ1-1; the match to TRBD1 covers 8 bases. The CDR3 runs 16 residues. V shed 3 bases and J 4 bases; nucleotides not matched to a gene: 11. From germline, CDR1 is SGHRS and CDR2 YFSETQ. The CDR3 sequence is CASSSLLDRGATEAFF. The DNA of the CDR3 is TGCGCCAGCAGCTCACTTCTTGACAGGGGTGCCACTGAAGCTTTCTTT.

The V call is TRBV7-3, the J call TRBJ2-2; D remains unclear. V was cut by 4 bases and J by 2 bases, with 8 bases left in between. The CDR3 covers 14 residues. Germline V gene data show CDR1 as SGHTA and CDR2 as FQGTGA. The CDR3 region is CASSSTFNTGELFF. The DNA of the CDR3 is TGTGCCAGCAGCTCCACTTTCAACACCGGGGAGCTGTTTTTT.

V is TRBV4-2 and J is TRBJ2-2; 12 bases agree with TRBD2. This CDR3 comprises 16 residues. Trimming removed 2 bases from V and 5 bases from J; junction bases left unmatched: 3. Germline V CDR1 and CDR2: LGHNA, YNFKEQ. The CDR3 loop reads CASSQRLAGDTGELFF. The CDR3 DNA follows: TGTGCCAGCAGCCAAAGACTAGCGGGGGATACCGGGGAGCTGTTTTTT.

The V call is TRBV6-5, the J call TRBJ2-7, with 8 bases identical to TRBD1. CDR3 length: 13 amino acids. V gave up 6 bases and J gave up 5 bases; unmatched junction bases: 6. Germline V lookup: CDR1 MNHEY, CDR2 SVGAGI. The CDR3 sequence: CASSIDRGDEQYF. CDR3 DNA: TGTGCCAGCAGCATTGACAGGGGCGACGAGCAGTACTTC.

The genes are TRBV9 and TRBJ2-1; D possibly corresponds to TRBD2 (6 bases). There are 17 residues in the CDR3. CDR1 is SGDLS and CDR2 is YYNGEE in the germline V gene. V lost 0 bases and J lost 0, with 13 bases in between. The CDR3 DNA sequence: TGTGCCAGCAGCGTAGGGGACTCCCGGGGCTCCTACAATGAGCAGTTCTTC. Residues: CASSVGDSRGSYNEQFF.

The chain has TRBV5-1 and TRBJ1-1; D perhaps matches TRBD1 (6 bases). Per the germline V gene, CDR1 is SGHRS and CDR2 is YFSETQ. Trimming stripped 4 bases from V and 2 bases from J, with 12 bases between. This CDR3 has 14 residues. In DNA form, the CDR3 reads TGCGCCAGCAGCCTTTGGACAGCCAACACTGAAGCTTTCTTT. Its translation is CASSLWTANTEAFF.

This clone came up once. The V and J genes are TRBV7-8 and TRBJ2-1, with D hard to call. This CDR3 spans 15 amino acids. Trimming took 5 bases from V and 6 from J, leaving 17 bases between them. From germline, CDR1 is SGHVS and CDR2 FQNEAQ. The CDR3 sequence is CASSPSSGSLNEQFF. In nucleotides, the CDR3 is TGTGCCAGCAGCCCGTCCTCCGGGTCCCTCAATGAGCAGTTCTTC. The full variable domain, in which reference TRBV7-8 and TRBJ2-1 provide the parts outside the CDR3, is GAGVSQSPRYKVAKRGQDVALRCDPISGHVSLFWYQQALGQGPEFLTYFQNEAQLDKSGLPSDRFFAERPEGSVSTLKIQRTQQEDSAVYLCASSPSSGSLNEQFFGPGTRLTVL.

The CDR3 bases are TGTGCCAGCTCACCACAGGAATCGGCAGGGTGGGATGGCTACACCTTC. This encodes CASSPQESAGWDGYTF. The J gene is TRBJ1-2, the V gene TRBV18; the D gene is possibly TRBD1 (5 bases). The germline V and J ends were trimmed by 1 base and 6 bases, with 18 bases remaining between them. Germline loops: CDR1 KGHSH, CDR2 LQKENI. This CDR3 has 16 amino acids.

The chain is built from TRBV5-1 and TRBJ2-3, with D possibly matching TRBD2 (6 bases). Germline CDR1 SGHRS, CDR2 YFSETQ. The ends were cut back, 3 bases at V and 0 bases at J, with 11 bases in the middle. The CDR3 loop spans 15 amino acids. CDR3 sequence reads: CASSSGLDSTDTQYF. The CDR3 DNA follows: TGCGCCAGCAGCTCGGGACTGGACAGCACAGATACGCAGTATTTT.

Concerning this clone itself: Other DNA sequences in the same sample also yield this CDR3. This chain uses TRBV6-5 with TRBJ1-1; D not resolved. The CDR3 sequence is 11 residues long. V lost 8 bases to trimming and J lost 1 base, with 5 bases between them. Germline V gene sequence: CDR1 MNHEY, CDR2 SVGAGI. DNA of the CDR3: TGTGCCAGCCGGAGGAACACTGAAGCTTTCTTT. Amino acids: CASRRNTEAFF.